Following are 5 T cell receptor beta chains from one sample sequenced in a study of shared clonotypes between healthy human individuals. Method: immunoSEQ multiplex PCR; TCRdb's copy keeps in-frame clones and lacks some. The sample lists about 590,000 clones, about 95% occurring once. Naive-designated CD8 cells lacked CD45RO, were positively enriched for CCR7, and omitted terminally differentiated effector memory CD45RA+ cells. The sample taken for sequencing was naive CD8+ T cells sorted from blood. The receptor set was obtained from a woman in her 30s in good health.

This chain uses TRBV10-2 with TRBJ2-7, with 10 bases fitting TRBD2. Germline CDR1 is WSHSY and CDR2 is SAAADI. The CDR3 extends over 14 amino acids. V lost 3 bases and J lost 5; bases outside the gene matches: 4. CDR3 DNA: TGCGCCAGCAGTGATTTTACTAGCGGGAACGAGCAGTACTTC. Amino acid sequence: CASSDFTSGNEQYF.

This sequence joins TRBV28 and TRBJ2-7; TRBD2 matches at 9 bases. Germline V gene data show CDR1 as MDHEN and CDR2 as SYDVKM. Trimming cost V 4 bases and J 5 bases; bases outside gene matches: 3. The CDR3 has 13 amino acids. The DNA of the CDR3 is TGTGCCAGCAGTTATAGCGGGAGAGACGAGCAGTACTTC. Translated: CASSYSGRDEQYF.

V usage is TRBV5-6 and J usage is TRBJ2-2, with D hard to call. Germline assignment: CDR1 SGHDT and CDR2 YYEEEE. Trimming took 0 bases from V and 6 from J, leaving 9 bases between them. The CDR3 consists of 14 residues. CDR3 region: CASSLVTAPGELFF. CDR3 sequence (DNA): TGTGCCAGCAGCTTGGTTACAGCACCCGGGGAGCTGTTTTTT. Looking up the rest from reference TRBV5-6 and TRBJ2-2 gives the full variable domain: DAGVTQSPTHLIKTRGQQVTLRCSPKSGHDTVSWYQQALGQGPQFIFQYYEEEERQRGNFPDRFSGHQFPNYSSELNVNALLLGDSALYLCASSLVTAPGELFFGEGSRLTVL.

Points on this clone: Other nucleotide sequences from this sample produce the same CDR3. V and J are TRBV7-9 and TRBJ2-1; D is perhaps TRBD2 (5 bases). The CDR3 loop spans 15 amino acids. The germline CDR1 and CDR2 sequences are SEHNR and FQNEAQ (reference sequence). V dropped 5 bases and J dropped 0 bases, with 11 bases sitting between them. The CDR3 sequence is CASSASGSSYNEQFF. Written as DNA, the CDR3 is TGTGCCAGCAGCGCTTCTGGGAGCTCCTACAATGAGCAGTTCTTC.

The chain employs TRBV5-6 and TRBJ2-7; TRBD1 matches 9 bases. CDR3 length: 15 amino acids. The V gene's germline CDR1 is SGHDT and CDR2 YYEEEE. After removal of 4 bases from V and 3 bases from J, the junction contained 8 bases not matched to a gene. The CDR3, as DNA: TGTGCCAGCAGCCCAGCGGGACAGGGCTTCTACGAGCAGTACTTC. Translating it yields CASSPAGQGFYEQYF.